This TCR beta chain stems from a study of cytomegalovirus exposure and HLA in healthy donors. Germline V CDR1 and CDR2: SGHTA, FQGNSA. There are 15 residues in the CDR3. The germline V and J ends were trimmed by 1 base and 5 bases, with 14 bases remaining between them. Primers for the PCR totalled 60 Vbeta and 13 Jbeta. The assay was immunoSEQ multiplex PCR, and TCRdb's table has in-frame clones only and misses some. Of hundreds of thousands of clones listed, roughly 83% are singletons. This TCR was sampled from a boy between 2 and 10 years old in good health and CMV-seronegative. The chain is built from TRBV7-2 and TRBJ2-5, with TRBD2 as a possible D gene (7 bases). The specimen was PBMCs. Here the CDR3 DNA reads TGTGCCAGCAGCTTAGGGGGGGGGCCCGGGGAGACCCAGTACTTC. Its translation: CASSLGGGPGETQYF.